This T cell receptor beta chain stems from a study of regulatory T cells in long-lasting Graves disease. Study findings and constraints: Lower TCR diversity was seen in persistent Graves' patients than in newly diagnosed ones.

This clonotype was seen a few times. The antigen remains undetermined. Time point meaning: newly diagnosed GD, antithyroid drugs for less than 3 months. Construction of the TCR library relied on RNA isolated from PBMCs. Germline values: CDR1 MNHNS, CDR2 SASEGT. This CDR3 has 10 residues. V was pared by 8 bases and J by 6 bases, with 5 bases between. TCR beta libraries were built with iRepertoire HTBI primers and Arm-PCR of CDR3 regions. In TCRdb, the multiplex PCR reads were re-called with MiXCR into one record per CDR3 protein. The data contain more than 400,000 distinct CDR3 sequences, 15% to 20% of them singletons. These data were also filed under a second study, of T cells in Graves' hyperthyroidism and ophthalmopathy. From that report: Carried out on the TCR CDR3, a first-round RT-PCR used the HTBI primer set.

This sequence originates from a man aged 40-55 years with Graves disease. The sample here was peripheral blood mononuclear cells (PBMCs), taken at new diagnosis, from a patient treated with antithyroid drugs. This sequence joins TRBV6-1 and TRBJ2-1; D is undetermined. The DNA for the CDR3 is TGTGCCAGCCATACCAATGAGCAGTTCTTC. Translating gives CASHTNEQFF.